These 3 T cell receptor beta chains were sequenced from one sample in a study of HIV-infected patients and healthy controls. Follow-up blood was drawn about 14 weeks, roughly three months, after antiretroviral therapy began. No cell fractionation was done, so the repertoire covers all unsorted peripheral blood T cells. cDNA was made from approximately 500 ng RNA using alpha and beta constant primers. Alpha and beta chain libraries were made separately by chain-specific third strand synthesis with multiplexing indices. TCRdb analysed the 5' RACE reads with MiXCR anew, one entry per CDR3 protein. The table shows some 7,000 distinct CDR3 sequences, with about 9.4% occurring only once. The specimen was blood, collected during antiretroviral therapy. The receptors originated from an adult with HIV infection.

Many counts were recorded for this clonotype. The chain joins TRBV27 to TRBJ2-7; D is unresolved. V gave up 6 bases and J gave up 2 bases, with 11 bases separating them. Germline V CDR1 and CDR2: MNHEY, SMNVEV (reference sequence). The CDR3 totals 13 residues. CDR3 sequence reads: CASRPTRAYEQYF. The CDR3 DNA is TGTGCCAGCAGACCGACAAGGGCCTACGAGCAGTACTTC.

This clonotype was seen at least ten times. The rearrangement joins TRBV7-8 to TRBJ1-6, with no clear D. This CDR3 is 14 amino acids long. Germline V lookup: CDR1 SGHVS, CDR2 FQNEAQ. V gave up 2 bases and J gave up 9 bases, with 11 bases separating them. The DNA of the CDR3 is TGTGCCAGCAGCTTACCGCAAAACTCTTCACCCCTCCACTTT. Its translation is CASSLPQNSSPLHF.

This clonotype is medium-sized in the sample. The V and J genes are TRBV20-1 and TRBJ2-7; possibly TRBD1 or TRBD2 for D (7 bases each). V was clipped by 0 bases and J by 6 bases, with 12 bases between them. The CDR3 contains 13 residues. In germline, CDR1 is DFQATT, CDR2 SNEGSKA (reference sequence). This CDR3 is CSARDRGRVEQYF. The CDR3 DNA follows: TGCAGTGCTAGAGACAGGGGGAGGGTCGAGCAGTACTTC.